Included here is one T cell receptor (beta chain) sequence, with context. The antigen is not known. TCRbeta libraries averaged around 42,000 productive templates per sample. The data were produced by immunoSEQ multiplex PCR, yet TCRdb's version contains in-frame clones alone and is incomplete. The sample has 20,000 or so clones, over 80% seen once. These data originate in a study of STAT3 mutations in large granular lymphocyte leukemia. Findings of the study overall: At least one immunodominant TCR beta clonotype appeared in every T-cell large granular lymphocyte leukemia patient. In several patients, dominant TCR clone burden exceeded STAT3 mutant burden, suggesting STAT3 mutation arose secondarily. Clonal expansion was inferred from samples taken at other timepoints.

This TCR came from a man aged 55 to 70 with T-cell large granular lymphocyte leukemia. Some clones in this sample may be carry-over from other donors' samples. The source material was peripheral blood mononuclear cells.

This CDR3 reads CASTDRAFQETQYF. The CDR3 DNA is TGCGCCAGCACCGACAGGGCCTTCCAAGAGACCCAGTACTTC. The V call is TRBV5-1, the J call TRBJ2-5; 7 positions agree with TRBD1. Germline V gives CDR1 SGHRS, CDR2 YFSETQ. Trimming removed 6 bases from V and 1 base from J; junction bases left unmatched: 6. The CDR3 totals 14 residues.